Shown below are 9 T cell receptor beta chains from a single sample sequenced in a study of cytomegalovirus exposure and HLA in healthy donors. Data came from immunoSEQ multiplex PCR; TCRdb stores just in-frame clones and leaves some out. The data show 150,000 to 200,000 clones, 86% seen once. Material: PBMCs. Receptors originate from a woman younger than 30 in good health and CMV-seronegative.

There are a few counts of this clone. The V call is TRBV5-4, the J call TRBJ1-2, with TRBD1 as a possible D gene (5 bases). The CDR3 extends over 16 amino acids. Looked up from germline, CDR1 is SGHNT and CDR2 is YYREEE (reference sequence). Trimming removed 0 bases from V and 1 base from J, with 13 bases in between. The CDR3 DNA reads TGTGCCAGCAGCTTGGCCGGGGGATTTCGTAACTATGGCTACACCTTC. Translating gives CASSLAGGFRNYGYTF. The whole variable domain, filled in from reference TRBV5-4 and TRBJ1-2, reads ETGVTQSPTHLIKTRGQQVTLRCSSQSGHNTVSWYQQALGQGPQFIFQYYREEENGRGNFPPRFSGLQFPNYSSELNVNALELDDSALYLCASSLAGGFRNYGYTFGSGTRLTVV.

The rearrangement links TRBV27 to TRBJ1-2; a weak D match, TRBD1 (6 bases). Germline loops: CDR1 MNHEY, CDR2 SMNVEV (reference sequence). The CDR3 runs to 16 residues. Deletions cut 0 bases from V and 6 bases from J, with 17 bases between. The CDR3 spells CASSLSAGVGVDGYTF. In DNA form, the CDR3 reads TGTGCCAGCAGTTTATCCGCAGGGGTGGGGGTGGATGGCTACACCTTC.

J is TRBJ1-5 and V is TRBV25-1; TRBD1 might be the D (6 bases). Per germline, CDR1 MGHDK and CDR2 SYGVNS. V lost 9 bases and J lost 4, with 13 bases in between. The CDR3 length is 13 residues. DNA for the CDR3: TGTGCCAGTGGGGGCGGATTAAATCAGCCCCAGCATTTT. It translates to CASGGGLNQPQHF.

The V and J genes are TRBV5-1 and TRBJ2-3; 10 bases map to TRBD2. Germline CDR1 SGHRS, CDR2 YFSETQ. V lost 4 bases and J lost 3; bases outside the gene matches: 11. The CDR3 consists of 17 residues. The DNA of the CDR3 is TGCGCCAGCAGCCCTATCCTAGCGGGAGTGGGTACAGATACGCAGTATTTT. It yields the protein CASSPILAGVGTDTQYF.

J is TRBJ2-7 and V is TRBV10-3; maybe TRBD2 (5 bases). V gave up 0 bases and J gave up 3 bases, with 15 bases separating them. Germline assignment: CDR1 ENHRY and CDR2 SYGVKD. The CDR3 totals 16 residues. CDR3 coding DNA: TGTGCCATCAGTGAGTCGTGGGCGAGGGATGACTACGAGCAGTACTTC. Translation gives CAISESWARDDYEQYF.

CDR3 nucleotide sequence: TGTGCCACCAGCAGACAGGGGTCGCTGGAGCAGTTCTTC. As protein: CATSRQGSLEQFF. The chain recombines TRBV15 with TRBJ2-1, with D maybe TRBD1 (6 bases). Germline-derived CDR1 and CDR2 are LNHNV and YYDKDF (reference sequence). This CDR3 contains 13 residues. Trimming shortened V by 2 bases and J by 10 bases, and 12 bases separated the two germline ends.

This sequence joins TRBV6-6 and TRBJ2-7; 7 bases align to TRBD1. Germline loops: CDR1 MNHNY, CDR2 SVGAGI (reference sequence). The CDR3 covers 14 residues. Germline trimming cut 4 bases from V and 2 bases from J; bases unmatched to any gene: 5. The CDR3 loop reads CASSFGTDPYEQYF. The DNA of the CDR3 is TGTGCCAGCAGTTTTGGGACAGACCCCTACGAGCAGTACTTC.

This sequence joins TRBV4-1 and TRBJ1-5; TRBD1 agrees at 7 bases. The CDR3 runs 17 residues. Trimming cost V 1 base and J 2 bases; bases outside gene matches: 8. CDR1 MGHRA and CDR2 YSYEKL come from the germline V gene. The CDR3 is CASSQVGGGAGNQPQHF. For the CDR3, the DNA is TGCGCCAGCAGCCAAGTTGGAGGGGGCGCTGGCAATCAGCCCCAGCATTTT.

The V and J genes are TRBV7-9 and TRBJ2-3, with 9 bases identical to TRBD2. V lost 5 bases and J lost 4; bases outside the gene matches: 7. CDR1 is SEHNR, CDR2 FQNEAQ, per germline (reference sequence). CDR3 length: 15 amino acids. DNA of the CDR3: TGTGCCAGCAGCGATGGGACTAGCCCTGCAGATACGCAGTATTTT. This gives the protein CASSDGTSPADTQYF.